Shown below are 13 T cell receptor beta chains from a single sample sequenced in a study of cytomegalovirus exposure and HLA in healthy donors. The PCR made use of 60 Vbeta and 13 Jbeta primers. TCRdb's table, derived via immunoSEQ multiplex PCR, lists solely in-frame clones and lacks some. Altogether just under 250,000 clones are present, about 80% being singletons, with the ten largest covering around 5.7%. The sample taken for sequencing was PBMCs. The receptors stem from a woman aged 40 to 50 in good health and CMV-seropositive.

The rearrangement links TRBV7-2 to TRBJ2-1; TRBD2 aligns across 12 bases. CDR3 length equals 15 residues. Germline CDR1 reads SGHTA; CDR2 reads FQGNSA. Germline trimming cut 5 bases from V and 8 bases from J; bases unmatched to any gene: 7. The CDR3 region has the DNA TGTGCCAGCAGCCCAGCTAGCGGGAGGGACCATGAGCAGTTCTTC. Translating it yields CASSPASGRDHEQFF.

The chain has TRBV25-1 and TRBJ2-1; D possibly corresponds to TRBD2 (5 bases). Trimming left V 2 bases short and J 2 bases short, with 7 bases between. CDR3 length: 14 amino acids. Germline V gives CDR1 MGHDK, CDR2 SYGVNS. The CDR3 protein is CASSEGRPYNEQFF. CDR3 nucleotides: TGTGCCAGCAGTGAAGGGAGACCCTACAATGAGCAGTTCTTC. Looking up the rest from reference TRBV25-1 and TRBJ2-1 gives the full variable domain: EADIYQTPRYLVIGTGKKITLECSQTMGHDKMYWYQQDPGMELHLIHYSYGVNSTEKGDLSSESTVSRIRTEHFPLTLESARPSHTSQYLCASSEGRPYNEQFFGPGTRLTVL.

A single count supports this clone. The rearrangement uses TRBV5-4 and TRBJ1-1; no clear D. Deletions cut 4 bases from V and 1 base from J, with 8 bases between. The CDR3 has 13 residues. Germline CDR1 reads SGHNT; CDR2 reads YYREEE (reference sequence). The CDR3 sequence is CASSRGRNTEAFF. CDR3 nucleotides: TGTGCCAGCAGCCGCGGGCGGAACACTGAAGCTTTCTTT. The full variable domain, with the rest looked up from reference TRBV5-4 and TRBJ1-1, is ETGVTQSPTHLIKTRGQQVTLRCSSQSGHNTVSWYQQALGQGPQFIFQYYREEENGRGNFPPRFSGLQFPNYSSELNVNALELDDSALYLCASSRGRNTEAFFGQGTRLTVV.

The rearrangement uses TRBV4-3 and TRBJ1-1; 8 positions agree with TRBD1. The CDR3 has 16 residues. CDR1 and CDR2 from the germline V gene are LGHNA and YSLEER. J gave up 7 bases and V 4 bases, and 14 bases lay outside the gene matches. The CDR3: CASSPDRVVGVSEAFF. CDR3 DNA sequence: TGCGCCAGCAGCCCGGACAGGGTGGTCGGAGTGAGTGAAGCTTTCTTT.

The J gene is TRBJ2-3, the V gene TRBV27; D ambiguous. The CDR3 is made up of 16 amino acids. Germline V CDR1 and CDR2: MNHEY, SMNVEV (reference sequence). Trimming pared 2 bases from V and 4 bases from J, leaving 16 bases between. The CDR3: CASSLRDTSQADTQYF. The CDR3 DNA sequence: TGTGCCAGCAGTTTACGAGACACCTCCCAGGCAGATACGCAGTATTTT.

V gene TRBV6-5 combines with J gene TRBJ2-2; 7 bases are shared with TRBD1. Germline V lookup: CDR1 MNHEY, CDR2 SVGAGI. The CDR3 sequence is 14 residues long. The CDR3 sequence is CGVGRGSDTGELFF. The CDR3 DNA sequence: TGTGGGGTGGGCAGGGGGTCCGACACCGGGGAGCTGTTTTTT.

The chain uses TRBV5-8 and TRBJ1-1, with 7 positions matching TRBD1. J gave up 5 bases and V 2 bases, and 9 bases lay outside the gene matches. In germline, CDR1 is SGHTS, CDR2 YDEGEE. There are 15 residues in the CDR3. The CDR3 sequence: CASSFANRGRTEAFF. Here the CDR3 DNA reads TGTGCCAGCAGCTTCGCTAACAGGGGAAGGACTGAAGCTTTCTTT.

CDR3 coding DNA: TGTGCCAGCAGTGAGACTGTCTACGAGCAGTACTTC. Translation: CASSETVYEQYF. V usage is TRBV2 and J usage is TRBJ2-7; D remains ambiguous. Germline CDR1 is SNHLY and CDR2 is FYNNEI. This CDR3 has 12 residues. Trimming removed 3 bases at V and 3 bases at J, with 6 bases between.

In its sample, this clone was seen once. This CDR3 reads CASSHGSLSYNEQFF. DNA for the CDR3: TGTGCCAGCAGCCACGGTAGCCTCTCCTACAATGAGCAGTTCTTC. The rearrangement links TRBV5-6 to TRBJ2-1; D unresolved. The CDR3 consists of 15 residues. V was shortened by 4 bases and J by 0 bases, with 11 bases between the two germline ends. CDR1 and CDR2 (germline): SGHDT, YYEEEE.

CDR3 nucleotide sequence: TGCAGCGTTGAGTGGGCCCCCAATCAGCCCCAGCATTTT. Translation gives CSVEWAPNQPQHF. The V call is TRBV29-1, the J call TRBJ1-5; D remains unclear. From germline, CDR1 is SQVTM and CDR2 ANQGSEA. This CDR3 has 13 amino acids. Trimming left V 3 bases short and J 3 bases short, with 9 bases between.

This chain joins TRBV19 and TRBJ2-3; maybe TRBD2 (6 bases). V dropped 5 bases and J dropped 1 base, with 13 bases sitting between them. The CDR3 is 15 residues long. Germline assignment: CDR1 LNHDA and CDR2 SQIVND (reference sequence). This chain's CDR3 is CASSGRRSGTDTQYF. The CDR3 region has the DNA TGTGCCAGTAGTGGGAGGAGATCGGGCACAGATACGCAGTATTTT. The complete variable domain, with remaining parts taken from reference TRBV19 and TRBJ2-3, reads DGGITQSPKYLFRKEGQNVTLSCEQNLNHDAMYWYRQDPGQGLRLIYYSQIVNDFQKGDIAEGYSVSREKKESFPLTVTSAQKNPTAFYLCASSGRRSGTDTQYFGPGTRLTVL.

The chain recombines TRBV5-1 with TRBJ2-2; 7 bases are a match to TRBD1. Germline lookup yields CDR1 SGHRS and CDR2 YFSETQ. After removal of 4 bases from V and 0 bases from J, the junction contained 3 bases not matched to a gene. The CDR3 is 15 residues long. CDR3 sequence (DNA): TGCGCCAGCAGCATCGGGACAGCGAACACCGGGGAGCTGTTTTTT. Encoded protein: CASSIGTANTGELFF.

V usage is TRBV7-9 and J usage is TRBJ1-2, with D maybe TRBD1 (5 bases). The CDR3 runs 14 residues. Trimming removed 1 base from V and 6 bases from J, with 12 bases in between. The germline V gene has CDR1 SEHNR and CDR2 FQNEAQ (reference sequence). This chain's CDR3 is CASSLGKGVDGYTF. The DNA of the CDR3 is TGTGCCAGCAGCTTAGGAAAAGGGGTTGATGGCTACACCTTC. The whole variable domain, remainder taken from reference TRBV7-9 and TRBJ1-2, is DTGVSQNPRHKITKRGQNVTFRCDPISEHNRLYWYRQTLGQGPEFLTYFQNEAQLEKSRLLSDRFSAERPKGSFSTLEIQRTEQGDSAMYLCASSLGKGVDGYTFGSGTRLTVV.